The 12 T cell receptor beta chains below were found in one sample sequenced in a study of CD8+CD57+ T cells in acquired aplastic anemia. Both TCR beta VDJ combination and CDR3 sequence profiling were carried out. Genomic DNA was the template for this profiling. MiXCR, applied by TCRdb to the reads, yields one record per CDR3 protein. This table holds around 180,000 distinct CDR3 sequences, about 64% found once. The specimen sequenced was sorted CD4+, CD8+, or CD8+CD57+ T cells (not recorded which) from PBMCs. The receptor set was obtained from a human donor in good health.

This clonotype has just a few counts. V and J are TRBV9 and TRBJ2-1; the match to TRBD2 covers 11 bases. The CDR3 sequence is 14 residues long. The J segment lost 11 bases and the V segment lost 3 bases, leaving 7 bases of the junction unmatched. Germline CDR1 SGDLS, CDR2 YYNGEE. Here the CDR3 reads CASSAEGLAVKQFF. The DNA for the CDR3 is TGTGCCAGCAGCGCCGAGGGACTAGCGGTTAAGCAGTTCTTC.

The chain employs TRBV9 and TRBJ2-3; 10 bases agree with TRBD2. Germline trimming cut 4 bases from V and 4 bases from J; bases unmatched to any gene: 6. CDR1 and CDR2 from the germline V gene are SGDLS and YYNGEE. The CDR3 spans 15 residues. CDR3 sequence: CASSPTSGSADTQYF. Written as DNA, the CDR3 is TGTGCCAGCAGCCCGACTAGCGGGTCGGCAGATACGCAGTATTTT.

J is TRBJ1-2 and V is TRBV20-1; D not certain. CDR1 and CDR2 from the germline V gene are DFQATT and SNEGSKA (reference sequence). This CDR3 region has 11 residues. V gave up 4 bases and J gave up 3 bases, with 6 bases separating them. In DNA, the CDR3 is TGCAGTGCTACCGGAGACTATGGCTACACCTTC. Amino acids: CSATGDYGYTF.

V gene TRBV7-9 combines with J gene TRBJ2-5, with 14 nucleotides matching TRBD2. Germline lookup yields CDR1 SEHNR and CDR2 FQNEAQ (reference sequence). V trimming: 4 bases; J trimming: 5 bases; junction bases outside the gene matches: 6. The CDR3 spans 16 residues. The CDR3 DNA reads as TGTGCCAGCAGCTGGACTAGCGGGGGGCCAAGGGAGACCCAGTACTTC. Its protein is CASSWTSGGPRETQYF.

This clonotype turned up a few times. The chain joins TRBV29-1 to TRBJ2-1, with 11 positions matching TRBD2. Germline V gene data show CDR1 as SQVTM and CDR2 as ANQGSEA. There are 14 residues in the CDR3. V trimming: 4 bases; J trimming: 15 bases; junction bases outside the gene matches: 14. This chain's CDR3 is CSVVGVAGGPVMFF. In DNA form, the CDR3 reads TGCAGCGTTGTCGGGGTAGCGGGAGGGCCGGTAATGTTCTTC.

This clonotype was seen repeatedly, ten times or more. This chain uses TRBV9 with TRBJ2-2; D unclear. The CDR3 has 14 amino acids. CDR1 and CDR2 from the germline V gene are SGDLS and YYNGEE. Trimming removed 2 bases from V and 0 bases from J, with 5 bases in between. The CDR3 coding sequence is TGTGCCAGCAGCGTGTCCACGAACACCGGGGAGCTGTTTTTT. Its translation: CASSVSTNTGELFF.

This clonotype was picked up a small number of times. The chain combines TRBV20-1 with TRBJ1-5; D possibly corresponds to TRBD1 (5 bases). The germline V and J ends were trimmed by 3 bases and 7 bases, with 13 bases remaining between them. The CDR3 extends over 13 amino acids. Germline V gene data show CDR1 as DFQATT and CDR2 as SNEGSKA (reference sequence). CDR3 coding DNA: TGCAGTGCTAGTCATGGGGACGACCAGCCCCAGCATTTT. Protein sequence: CSASHGDDQPQHF.

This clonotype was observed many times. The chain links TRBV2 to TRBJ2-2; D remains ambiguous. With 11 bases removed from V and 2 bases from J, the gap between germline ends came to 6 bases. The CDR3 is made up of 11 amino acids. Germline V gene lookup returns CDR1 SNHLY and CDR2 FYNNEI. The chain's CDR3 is CAGINTGELFF. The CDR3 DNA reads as TGTGCCGGAATTAACACCGGGGAGCTGTTTTTT.

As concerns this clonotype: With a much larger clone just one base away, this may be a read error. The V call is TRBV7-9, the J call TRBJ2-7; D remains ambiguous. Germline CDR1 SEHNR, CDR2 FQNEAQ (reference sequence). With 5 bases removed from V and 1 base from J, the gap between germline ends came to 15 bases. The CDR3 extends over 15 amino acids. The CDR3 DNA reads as TGTGCCAGCAGCCAAGGCCCGTCAGAATCCTACGAGCAGTACTTC. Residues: CASSQGPSESYEQYF.

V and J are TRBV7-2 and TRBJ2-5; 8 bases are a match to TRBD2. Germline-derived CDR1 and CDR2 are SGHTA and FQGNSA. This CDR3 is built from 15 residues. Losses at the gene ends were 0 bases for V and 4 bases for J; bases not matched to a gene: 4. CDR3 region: CASSLACLAGETQYF. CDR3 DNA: TGTGCCAGCAGCTTAGCCTGCCTAGCGGGAGAGACCCAGTACTTC.

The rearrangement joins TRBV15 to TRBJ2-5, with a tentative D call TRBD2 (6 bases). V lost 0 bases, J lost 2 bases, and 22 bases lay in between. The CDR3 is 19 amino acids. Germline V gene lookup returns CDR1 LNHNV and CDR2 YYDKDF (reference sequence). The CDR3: CATSRDHYRAVAGQETQYF. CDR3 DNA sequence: TGTGCCACCAGCAGAGATCACTATCGGGCGGTTGCGGGGCAAGAGACCCAGTACTTC. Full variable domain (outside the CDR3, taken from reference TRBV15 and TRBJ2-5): DAMVIQNPRYQVTQFGKPVTLSCSQTLNHNVMYWYQQKSSQAPKLLFHYYDKDFNNEADTPDNFQSRRPNTSFCFLDIRSPGLGDTAMYLCATSRDHYRAVAGQETQYFGPGTRLLVL.

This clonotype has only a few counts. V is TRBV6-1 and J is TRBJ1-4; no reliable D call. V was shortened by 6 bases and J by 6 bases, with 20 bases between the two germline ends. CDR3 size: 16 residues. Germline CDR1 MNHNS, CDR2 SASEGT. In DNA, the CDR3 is TGTGCCAGCAGCTTAGCCCCTCCTTCAACCTATGAAAAACTGTTTTTT. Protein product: CASSLAPPSTYEKLFF.